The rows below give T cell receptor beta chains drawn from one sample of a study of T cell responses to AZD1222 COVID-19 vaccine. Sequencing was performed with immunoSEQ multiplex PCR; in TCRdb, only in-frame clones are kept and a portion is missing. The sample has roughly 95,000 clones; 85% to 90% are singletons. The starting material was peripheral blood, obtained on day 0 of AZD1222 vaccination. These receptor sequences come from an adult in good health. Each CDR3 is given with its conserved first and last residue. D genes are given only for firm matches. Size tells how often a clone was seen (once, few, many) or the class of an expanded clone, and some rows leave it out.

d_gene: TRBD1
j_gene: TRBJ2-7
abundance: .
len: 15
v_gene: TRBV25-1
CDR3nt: TGTGCCAGCAGTGTTCCTGCGACAGGGGGCTACGAGCAGTACTTC
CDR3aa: CASSVPATGGYEQYF

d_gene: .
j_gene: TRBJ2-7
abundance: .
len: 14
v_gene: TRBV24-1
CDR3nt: TGTGCCACCAGGGTAATGGGGTTATCCTACGAGCAGTACTTC
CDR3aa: CATRVMGLSYEQYF

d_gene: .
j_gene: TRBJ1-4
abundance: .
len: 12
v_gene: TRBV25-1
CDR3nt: TGTGCCAGCAGTGACCCGGCTGGAAAACTGTTTTTT
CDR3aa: CASSDPAGKLFF

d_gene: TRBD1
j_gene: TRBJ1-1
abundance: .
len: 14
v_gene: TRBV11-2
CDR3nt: TGTGCCAGCAGCTTAAACAGGGGGGACACTGAAGCTTTCTTT
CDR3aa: CASSLNRGDTEAFF

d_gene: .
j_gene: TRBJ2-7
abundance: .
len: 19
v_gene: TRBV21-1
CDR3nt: TGTGCCAGCAGCACCCGCGGGCCCGTTGGACAGGGGGTGGGCTACGAGCAGTACTTC
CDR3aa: CASSTRGPVGQGVGYEQYF

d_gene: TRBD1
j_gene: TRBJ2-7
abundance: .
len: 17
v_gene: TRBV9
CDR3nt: TGTGCCAGCAGCGCCGGGACAGGCCGATTAAGCTCCTACGAGCAGTACTTC
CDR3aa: CASSAGTGRLSSYEQYF

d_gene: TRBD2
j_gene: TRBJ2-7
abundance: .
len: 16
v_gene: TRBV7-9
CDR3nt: TGTGCCAGCAGCTCGCTAGCGGGAGGCTTACCTGAGGAGCAGTACTTC
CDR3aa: CASSSLAGGLPEEQYF

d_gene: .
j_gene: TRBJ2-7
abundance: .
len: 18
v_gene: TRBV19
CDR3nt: TGTGCCAGTAGTATAATTTTCTACGTCGGGACTGAGTTCTACGAGCAGTACTTC
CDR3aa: CASSIIFYVGTEFYEQYF

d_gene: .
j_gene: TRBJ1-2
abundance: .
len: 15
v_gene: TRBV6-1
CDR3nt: TGTGCCAGCAGTGAAGTGGGGACGGGGGGCTATGGCTACACCTTC
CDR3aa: CASSEVGTGGYGYTF

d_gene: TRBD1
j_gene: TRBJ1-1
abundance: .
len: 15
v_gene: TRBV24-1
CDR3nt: TGTGCCACCAGTGAGGGGACAGGGAGAGGCACTGAAGCTTTCTTT
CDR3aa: CATSEGTGRGTEAFF

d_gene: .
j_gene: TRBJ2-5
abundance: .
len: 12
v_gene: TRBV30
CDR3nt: TGTGCCTGGCGACAAAACCAAGAGACCCAGTACTTC
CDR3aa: CAWRQNQETQYF

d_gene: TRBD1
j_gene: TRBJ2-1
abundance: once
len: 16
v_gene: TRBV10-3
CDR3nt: TGTGCCATCAGTGCCGGTGAGACAGGGGAGGACAATGAGCAGTTCTTC
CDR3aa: CAISAGETGEDNEQFF

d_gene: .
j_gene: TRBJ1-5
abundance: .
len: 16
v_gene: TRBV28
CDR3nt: TGTGCCAGCAGTTCGCCCAGTGTAGGGGACAATCAGCCCCAGCATTTT
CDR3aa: CASSSPSVGDNQPQHF

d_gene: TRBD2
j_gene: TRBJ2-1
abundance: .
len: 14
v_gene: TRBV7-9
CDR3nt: TGTGCCAGCAGCAGGGGCGGGAGCCCGACAGAGCAGTTCTTC
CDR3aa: CASSRGGSPTEQFF

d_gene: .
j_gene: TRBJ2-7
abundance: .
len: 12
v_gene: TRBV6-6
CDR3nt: TGTGCCAGCAGTCTCTCAGTGTCCGAGCAGTACTTC
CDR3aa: CASSLSVSEQYF

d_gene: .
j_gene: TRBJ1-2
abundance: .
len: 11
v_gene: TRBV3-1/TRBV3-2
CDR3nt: TGTGCCAGCGGGGGGAACTATGGCTACACCTTC
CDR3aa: CASGGNYGYTF

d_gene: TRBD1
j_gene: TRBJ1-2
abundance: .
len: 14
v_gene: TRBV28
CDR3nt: TGTGCCAGCAGCCCCGGACAGGGCAGGGGTGGCTACACCTTC
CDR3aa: CASSPGQGRGGYTF

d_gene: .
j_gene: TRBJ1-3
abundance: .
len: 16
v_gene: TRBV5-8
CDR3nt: TGTGCCAGCAGCTTGGTGGCAGGCCTATCTGGAAACACCATATATTTT
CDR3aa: CASSLVAGLSGNTIYF

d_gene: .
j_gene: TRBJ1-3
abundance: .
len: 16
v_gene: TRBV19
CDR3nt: TGTGCCAGTAGCCCCGACCGAATGTGGGCAGGAAACACCATATATTTT
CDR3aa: CASSPDRMWAGNTIYF

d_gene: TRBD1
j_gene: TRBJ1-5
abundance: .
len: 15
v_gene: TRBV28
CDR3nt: TGTGCCAGCAGTTTGACAGGGGAGAGAAATCAGCCCCAGCATTTT
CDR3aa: CASSLTGERNQPQHF

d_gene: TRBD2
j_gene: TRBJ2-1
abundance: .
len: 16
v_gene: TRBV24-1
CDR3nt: TGTGCCACCAGTGATCCCAGCGGGAGCAACTACAATGAGCAGTTCTTC
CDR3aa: CATSDPSGSNYNEQFF

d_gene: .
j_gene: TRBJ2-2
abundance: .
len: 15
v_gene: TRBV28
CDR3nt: TGTGCCAGCAGTTTGAGGACTTCGAACACCGGGGAGCTGTTTTTT
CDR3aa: CASSLRTSNTGELFF

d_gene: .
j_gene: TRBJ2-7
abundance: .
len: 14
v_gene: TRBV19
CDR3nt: TGTGCCAGTAGTATAGGGGGAGACAGCTACGAGCAGTACTTC
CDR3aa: CASSIGGDSYEQYF

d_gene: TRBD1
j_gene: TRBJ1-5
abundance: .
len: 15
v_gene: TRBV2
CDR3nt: TGTGCCAGCAGTGAAAACAGGGGGGCTAGTCAGCCCCAGCATTTT
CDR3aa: CASSENRGASQPQHF

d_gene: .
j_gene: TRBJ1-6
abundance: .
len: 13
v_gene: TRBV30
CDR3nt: TGTGCCTGGAGTGCAAAAGAGAATTCACCCCTCCACTTT
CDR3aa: CAWSAKENSPLHF

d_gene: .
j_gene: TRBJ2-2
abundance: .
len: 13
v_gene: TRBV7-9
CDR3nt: TGTGCCAGCAGGCAAGCCGACACCGGGGAGCTGTTTTTT
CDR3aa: CASRQADTGELFF

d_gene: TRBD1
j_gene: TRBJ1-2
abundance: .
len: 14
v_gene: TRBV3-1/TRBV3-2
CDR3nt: TGTGCCAGCAGGTCCGGGACAGGGAACTATGGCTACACCTTC
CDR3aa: CASRSGTGNYGYTF

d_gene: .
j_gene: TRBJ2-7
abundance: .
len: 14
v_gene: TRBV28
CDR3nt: TGTGCCAGCAGTTCCGGAACAGTCATTTACGAGCAGTACTTC
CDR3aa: CASSSGTVIYEQYF

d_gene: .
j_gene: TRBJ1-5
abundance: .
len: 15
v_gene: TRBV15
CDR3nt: TGTGCCACCAGCAGAGGTACAACAGGGAATCAGCCCCAGCATTTT
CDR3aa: CATSRGTTGNQPQHF

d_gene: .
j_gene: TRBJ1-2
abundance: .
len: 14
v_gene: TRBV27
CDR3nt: TGTGCCAGCAGTTCCCCAGGAATTCCCTATGGCTACACCTTC
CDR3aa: CASSSPGIPYGYTF

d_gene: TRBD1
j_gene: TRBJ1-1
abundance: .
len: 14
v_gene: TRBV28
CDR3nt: TGTGCCAGCAGTTTACAGGGGGCTTACACTGAAGCTTTCTTT
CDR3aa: CASSLQGAYTEAFF

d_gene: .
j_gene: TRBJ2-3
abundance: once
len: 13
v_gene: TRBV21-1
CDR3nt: TGTGCCAGAGTGGGAGGGTCGACAGATACGCAGTATTTT
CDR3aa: CARVGGSTDTQYF